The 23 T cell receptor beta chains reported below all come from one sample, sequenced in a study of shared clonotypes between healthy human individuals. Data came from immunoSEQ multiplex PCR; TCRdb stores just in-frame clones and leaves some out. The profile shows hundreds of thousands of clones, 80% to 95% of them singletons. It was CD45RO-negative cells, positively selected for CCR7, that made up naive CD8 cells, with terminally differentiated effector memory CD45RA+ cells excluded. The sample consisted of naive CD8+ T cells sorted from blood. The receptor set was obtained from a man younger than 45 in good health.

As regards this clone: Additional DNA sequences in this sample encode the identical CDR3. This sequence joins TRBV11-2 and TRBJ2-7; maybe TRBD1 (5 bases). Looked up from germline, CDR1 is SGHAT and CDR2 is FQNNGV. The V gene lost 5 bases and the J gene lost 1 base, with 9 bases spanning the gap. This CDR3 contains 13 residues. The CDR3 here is CASSLGQSYEQYF. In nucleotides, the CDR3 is TGTGCCAGCAGCCTAGGACAATCCTACGAGCAGTACTTC.

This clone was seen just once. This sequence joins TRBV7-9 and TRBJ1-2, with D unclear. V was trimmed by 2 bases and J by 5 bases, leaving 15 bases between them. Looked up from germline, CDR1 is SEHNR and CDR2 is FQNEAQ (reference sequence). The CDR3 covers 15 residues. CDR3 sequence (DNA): TGTGCCAGCAGCTTATCCACCCAAGGGCCTTATGGCTACACCTTC. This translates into CASSLSTQGPYGYTF.

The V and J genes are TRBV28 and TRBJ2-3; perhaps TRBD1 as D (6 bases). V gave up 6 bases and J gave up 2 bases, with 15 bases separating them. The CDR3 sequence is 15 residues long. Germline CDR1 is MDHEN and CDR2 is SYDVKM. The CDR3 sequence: CASRPQGILTDTQYF. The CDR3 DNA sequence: TGTGCCAGCAGACCTCAGGGGATCCTCACAGATACGCAGTATTTT.

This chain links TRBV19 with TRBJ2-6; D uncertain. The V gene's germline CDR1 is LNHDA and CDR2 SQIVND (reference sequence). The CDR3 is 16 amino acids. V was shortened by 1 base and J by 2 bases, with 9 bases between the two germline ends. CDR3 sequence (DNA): TGTGCCAGTAGTATAGCTGGGCCCCCTGGGGCCAACGTCCTGACTTTC. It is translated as CASSIAGPPGANVLTF.

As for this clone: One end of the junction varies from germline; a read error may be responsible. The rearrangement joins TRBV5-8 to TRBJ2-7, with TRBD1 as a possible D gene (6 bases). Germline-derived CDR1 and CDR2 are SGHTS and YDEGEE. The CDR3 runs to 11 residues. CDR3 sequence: CASSLLGDTHF. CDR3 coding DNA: TGTGCCAGCAGTCTTCTGGGGGACACACACTTC.

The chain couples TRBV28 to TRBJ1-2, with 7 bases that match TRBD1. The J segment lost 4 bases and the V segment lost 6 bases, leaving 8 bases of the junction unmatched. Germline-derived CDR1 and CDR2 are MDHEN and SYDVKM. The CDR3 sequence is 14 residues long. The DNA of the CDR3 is TGTGCCAGCAGGCTTGACAGGGCGGGCTATGGCTACACCTTC. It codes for CASRLDRAGYGYTF.

The CDR3 loop is CASSYVRGGYGYTF. CDR3 coding DNA: TGTGCCAGCAGTTACGTAAGGGGAGGCTATGGCTACACCTTC. The rearrangement links TRBV6-6 to TRBJ1-2; tentative D call: TRBD1 (5 bases). The germline gives CDR1 MNHNY, CDR2 SVGAGI (reference sequence). The V end lost 2 bases, the J end lost 4 bases, and 11 bases lay between the germline ends. CDR3 size: 14 residues.

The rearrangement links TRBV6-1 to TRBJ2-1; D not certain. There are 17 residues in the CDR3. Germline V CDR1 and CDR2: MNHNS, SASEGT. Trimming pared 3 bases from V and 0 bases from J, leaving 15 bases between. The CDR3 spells CASSDELLKSSYNEQFF. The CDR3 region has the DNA TGTGCCAGCAGTGATGAGTTACTAAAGAGCTCCTACAATGAGCAGTTCTTC.

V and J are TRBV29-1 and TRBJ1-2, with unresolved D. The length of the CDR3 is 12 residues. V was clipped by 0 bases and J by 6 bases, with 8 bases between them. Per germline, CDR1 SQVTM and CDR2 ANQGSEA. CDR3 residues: CSVEDYGHGYTF. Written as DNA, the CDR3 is TGCAGCGTTGAAGATTATGGGCATGGCTACACCTTC.

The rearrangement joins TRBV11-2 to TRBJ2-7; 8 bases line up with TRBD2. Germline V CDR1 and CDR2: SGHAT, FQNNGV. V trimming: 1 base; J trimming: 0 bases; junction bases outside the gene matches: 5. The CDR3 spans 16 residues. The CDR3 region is CASSLAGLGTSYEQYF. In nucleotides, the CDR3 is TGTGCCAGCAGCTTAGCGGGACTAGGGACCTCCTACGAGCAGTACTTC.

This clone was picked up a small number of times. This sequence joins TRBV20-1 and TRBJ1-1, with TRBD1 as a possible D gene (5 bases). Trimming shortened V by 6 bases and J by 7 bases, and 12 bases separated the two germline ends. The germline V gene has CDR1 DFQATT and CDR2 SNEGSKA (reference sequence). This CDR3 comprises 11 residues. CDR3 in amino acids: CSAREGNEAFF. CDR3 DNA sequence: TGCAGTGCCCGAGAGGGGAATGAAGCTTTCTTT.

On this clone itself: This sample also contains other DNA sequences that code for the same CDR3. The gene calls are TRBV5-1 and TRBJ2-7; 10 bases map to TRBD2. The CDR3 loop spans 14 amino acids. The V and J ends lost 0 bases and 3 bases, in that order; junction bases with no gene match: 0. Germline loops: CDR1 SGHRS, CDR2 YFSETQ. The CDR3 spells CASSLGTSGYEQYF. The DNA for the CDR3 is TGCGCCAGCAGCTTGGGGACTAGCGGCTACGAGCAGTACTTC.

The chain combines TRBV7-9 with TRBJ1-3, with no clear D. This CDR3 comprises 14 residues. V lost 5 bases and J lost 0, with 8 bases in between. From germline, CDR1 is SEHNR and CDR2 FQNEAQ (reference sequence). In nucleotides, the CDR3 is TGTGCCAGCAGCCCCCAGGACTCTGGAAACACCATATATTTT. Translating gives CASSPQDSGNTIYF.

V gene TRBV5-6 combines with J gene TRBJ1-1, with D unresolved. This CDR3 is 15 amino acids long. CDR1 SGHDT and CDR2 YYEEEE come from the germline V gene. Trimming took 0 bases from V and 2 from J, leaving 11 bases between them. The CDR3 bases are TGTGCCAGCAGCTTGGGGGTTGCGGGCAACACTGAAGCTTTCTTT. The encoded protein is CASSLGVAGNTEAFF. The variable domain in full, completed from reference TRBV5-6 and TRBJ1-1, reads DAGVTQSPTHLIKTRGQQVTLRCSPKSGHDTVSWYQQALGQGPQFIFQYYEEEERQRGNFPDRFSGHQFPNYSSELNVNALLLGDSALYLCASSLGVAGNTEAFFGQGTRLTVV.

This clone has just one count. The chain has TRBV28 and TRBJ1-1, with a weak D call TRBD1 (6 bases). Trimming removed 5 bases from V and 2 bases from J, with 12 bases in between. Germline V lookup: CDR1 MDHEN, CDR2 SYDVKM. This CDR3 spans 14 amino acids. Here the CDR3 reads CASSVTGLNTEAFF. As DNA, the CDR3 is TGTGCCAGCAGTGTAACAGGGCTTAACACTGAAGCTTTCTTT.

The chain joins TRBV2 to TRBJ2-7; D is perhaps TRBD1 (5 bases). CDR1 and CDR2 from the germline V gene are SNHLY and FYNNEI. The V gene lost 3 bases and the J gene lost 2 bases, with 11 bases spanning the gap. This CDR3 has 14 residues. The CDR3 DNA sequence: TGTGCCAGCAGTGACGTACAGGAGCCCTACGAGCAGTACTTC. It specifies CASSDVQEPYEQYF.

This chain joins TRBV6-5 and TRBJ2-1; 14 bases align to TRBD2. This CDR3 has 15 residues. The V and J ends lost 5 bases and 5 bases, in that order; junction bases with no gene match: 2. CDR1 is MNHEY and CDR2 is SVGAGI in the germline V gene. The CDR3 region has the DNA TGTGCCAGCAGTAGACTAGCGGGAGGGAACAATGAGCAGTTCTTC. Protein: CASSRLAGGNNEQFF.

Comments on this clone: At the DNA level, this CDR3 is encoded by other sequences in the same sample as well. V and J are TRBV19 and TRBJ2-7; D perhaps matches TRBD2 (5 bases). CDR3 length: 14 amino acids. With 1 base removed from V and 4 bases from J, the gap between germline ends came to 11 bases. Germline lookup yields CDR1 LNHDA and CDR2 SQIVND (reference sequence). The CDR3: CASSIAGGGYEQYF. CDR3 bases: TGTGCCAGTAGTATAGCAGGAGGTGGTTACGAGCAGTACTTC.

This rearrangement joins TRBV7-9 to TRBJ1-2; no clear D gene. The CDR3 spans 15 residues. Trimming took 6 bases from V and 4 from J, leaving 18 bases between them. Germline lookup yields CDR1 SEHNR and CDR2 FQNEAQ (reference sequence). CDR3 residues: CASSTLLLVSYGYTF. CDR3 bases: TGTGCCAGCAGTACCCTTCTCCTGGTCAGCTATGGCTACACCTTC.

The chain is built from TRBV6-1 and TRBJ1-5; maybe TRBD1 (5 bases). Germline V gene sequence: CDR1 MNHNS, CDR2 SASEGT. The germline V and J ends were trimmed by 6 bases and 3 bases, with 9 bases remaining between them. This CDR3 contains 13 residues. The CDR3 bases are TGTGCCAGCAGCGGGGGGAACAATCAGCCCCAGCATTTT. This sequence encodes CASSGGNNQPQHF.

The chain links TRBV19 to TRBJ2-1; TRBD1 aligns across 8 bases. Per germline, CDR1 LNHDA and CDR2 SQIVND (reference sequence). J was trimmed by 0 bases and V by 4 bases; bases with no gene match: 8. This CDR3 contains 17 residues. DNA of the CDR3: TGTGCCAGTAGTACCGGGACAGGTCTCGACTCCTACAATGAGCAGTTCTTC. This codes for CASSTGTGLDSYNEQFF.

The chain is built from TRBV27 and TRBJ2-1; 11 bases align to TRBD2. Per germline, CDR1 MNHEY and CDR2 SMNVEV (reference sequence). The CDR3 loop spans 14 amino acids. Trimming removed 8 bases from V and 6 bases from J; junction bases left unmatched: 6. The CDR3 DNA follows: TGTGCCAGCCAACTAGCGGGGGTGGGCAATGAGCAGTTCTTC. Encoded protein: CASQLAGVGNEQFF.

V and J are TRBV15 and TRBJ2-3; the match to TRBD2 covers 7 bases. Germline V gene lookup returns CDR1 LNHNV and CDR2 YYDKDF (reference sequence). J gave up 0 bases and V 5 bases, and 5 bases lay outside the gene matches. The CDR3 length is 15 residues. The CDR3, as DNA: TGTGCCACCAGCGGGGGGGAGGACAGCACAGATACGCAGTATTTT. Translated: CATSGGEDSTDTQYF.